This T cell receptor (beta chain) was obtained from a study of T cell responses to AZD1222 COVID-19 vaccine. Study-level findings and limits: Regions 160-218 and 743-854 dominated among vaccine-associated CD4 TCRs spanning spike.

Germline CDR1 and CDR2: LGHDT and YNNKEL (reference sequence). V was pared by 5 bases and J by 8 bases, with 18 bases between. This CDR3 has 14 amino acids. TCRdb's table, derived via immunoSEQ multiplex PCR, lists solely in-frame clones and lacks some. The sample has 45,000 to 65,000 clones, approximately 90% seen once. With respect to this clone: The antigen remains undetermined.

Second doses at about 4 or about 12 weeks were pooled. This clonotype was obtained from an adult who received the AZD1222 COVID-19 vaccine. V usage is TRBV3-1 (or the pseudogene TRBV3-2) and J usage is TRBJ1-1, with a possible D match to TRBD1 (5 bases). Sequenced here: peripheral blood, sampled 28 days after the second AZD1222 dose. Here the CDR3 DNA reads TGTGCCAGCAGCAGCCGTGGGTCGAAGGGGGAAGCTTTCTTT. This gives the protein CASSSRGSKGEAFF.